This TCR beta chain was obtained from a study of molecular identifiers for immune sequencing clone quantification. TCRdb re-called the PCR reads with MiXCR, one entry per CDR3 protein. Among approximately 680,000 distinct CDR3 sequences listed, about 25% were seen once. Germline V gene sequence: CDR1 MNHEY, CDR2 SVGEGT. The V end was cut by 6 bases, the J end by 5 bases, with 13 bases between. The CDR3 is 13 amino acids. Sequenced: naive CD8+ T cells from blood, with Jurkat cell RNA spiked in. Subset specified: FACS-sorted CD8+CD4-CCR7+CD45RA+ naive T cells. The TCR sequence derives from a human donor in good health. Some libraries in this study had Jurkat cell RNA spiked in. The chain has TRBV6-2 or TRBV6-3 and TRBJ2-5; maybe TRBD2 (5 bases). CDR3 residues: CASRTIAGETQYF. The CDR3 bases are TGTGCCAGCAGGACTATTGCTGGGGAGACCCAGTACTTC.